These 13 T cell receptor beta chains came from one sample sequenced in a study of shared clonotypes between healthy human individuals. The naive CD8 fraction comprised CD45RO-negative cells positively selected for CCR7 and excluded terminally differentiated effector memory CD45RA+ cells. Sequenced by immunoSEQ multiplex PCR; TCRdb stores in-frame clones only, minus some. This table has around 610,000 clones, approximately 96% appearing once. The sample comprised naive CD8+ T cells sorted from blood. The receptors here all came from a woman aged 25 to 39 in good health.

The chain recombines TRBV19 with TRBJ1-4; D possibly corresponds to TRBD1 (5 bases). Germline V gives CDR1 LNHDA, CDR2 SQIVND (reference sequence). The CDR3 extends over 14 amino acids. Trimming left V 3 bases short and J 2 bases short, with 7 bases between. The chain's CDR3 is CASSIRVTNEKLFF. The CDR3 coding sequence is TGTGCCAGTAGTATCAGGGTCACTAATGAAAAACTGTTTTTT.

This sequence joins TRBV20-1 and TRBJ2-7, with 7 bases that match TRBD2. This CDR3 has 11 residues. The germline V gene has CDR1 DFQATT and CDR2 SNEGSKA (reference sequence). With V trimmed by 6 bases and J by 6 bases, 5 bases remained unmatched. In nucleotides, the CDR3 is TGCAGTGCCCCTTTAGCGGGCGAGCAGTACTTC. As protein: CSAPLAGEQYF.

The chain links TRBV11-2 to TRBJ2-1; tentatively, D is TRBD2 (5 bases). CDR3 length equals 16 residues. Germline V gene sequence: CDR1 SGHAT, CDR2 FQNNGV. Trimming took off 4 bases at V and 1 base at J, with 14 bases between the two ends. CDR3 residues: CASSSSWERSYNEQFF. The CDR3 bases are TGTGCCAGCAGCTCCAGTTGGGAGAGGTCCTACAATGAGCAGTTCTTC.

This chain joins TRBV6-6 and TRBJ2-5; maybe TRBD1 (6 bases). The CDR3 is made up of 14 amino acids. Germline V gives CDR1 MNHNY, CDR2 SVGAGI (reference sequence). V was trimmed by 5 bases and J by 5 bases, leaving 15 bases between them. CDR3 nucleotides: TGTGCCAGCAGTCATTCTACAGGGATTGAGACCCAGTACTTC. The encoded protein is CASSHSTGIETQYF.

The rearrangement joins TRBV9 to TRBJ2-2; no firm D call. The ends were cut back, 3 bases at V and 1 base at J, with 4 bases in the middle. Looked up from germline, CDR1 is SGDLS and CDR2 is YYNGEE. The CDR3 spans 13 residues. CDR3 protein: CASSGRNTGELFF. The DNA for the CDR3 is TGTGCCAGCAGCGGGCGGAACACCGGGGAGCTGTTTTTT.

The chain joins TRBV27 to TRBJ2-7; no clear D gene. Germline CDR1 MNHEY, CDR2 SMNVEV (reference sequence). The V end lost 3 bases, the J end lost 1 base, and 13 bases lay between the germline ends. The CDR3 length is 15 residues. CDR3: CASSLRFGDSYEQYF. The CDR3 coding sequence is TGTGCCAGCAGTTTGCGGTTTGGGGATTCCTACGAGCAGTACTTC.

V is TRBV4-1 and J is TRBJ1-5; 7 nucleotides match TRBD1. The CDR3 has 15 amino acids. The V gene's germline CDR1 is MGHRA and CDR2 YSYEKL. With 5 bases clipped from V and 5 bases from J, the junction kept 9 bases outside the gene matches. DNA for the CDR3: TGCGCCAGCAGCTACCGACAGGGTCAAGATCAGCCCCAGCATTTT. It encodes CASSYRQGQDQPQHF.

This clone was picked up one time. This rearrangement joins TRBV28 to TRBJ2-2; D remains unclear. This CDR3 contains 15 residues. Trimming removed 2 bases at V and 6 bases at J, with 13 bases between. Looked up from germline, CDR1 is MDHEN and CDR2 is SYDVKM. CDR3 in DNA: TGTGCCAGCAGTTTAGACCAGGCGGCGTCCGGGGAGCTGTTTTTT. Its protein product is CASSLDQAASGELFF.

This clone was observed once. The rearrangement joins TRBV5-1 to TRBJ2-6; possibly TRBD2 for D (5 bases). In germline, CDR1 is SGHRS, CDR2 YFSETQ. The CDR3 totals 17 residues. With 4 bases removed from V and 0 bases from J, the gap between germline ends came to 14 bases. As DNA, the CDR3 is TGCGCCAGCAGCCCCGACCGACTAAGCTCTGGGGCCAACGTCCTGACTTTC. This encodes CASSPDRLSSGANVLTF.

This chain joins TRBV28 and TRBJ1-5, with D maybe TRBD1 (5 bases). With 4 bases removed from V and 2 bases from J, the gap between germline ends came to 15 bases. The CDR3 extends over 16 amino acids. Germline loops: CDR1 MDHEN, CDR2 SYDVKM. The CDR3 DNA reads as TGTGCCAGCAGTTACCTGGACACGGGCGGCAATCAGCCCCAGCATTTT. Its translation is CASSYLDTGGNQPQHF.

CDR3 amino acids: CASSIIAGHLYEQYF. The CDR3 DNA sequence: TGCGCCAGCAGCATCATAGCGGGACATCTCTACGAGCAGTACTTC. The rearrangement joins TRBV4-1 to TRBJ2-7, with 8 nucleotides matching TRBD2. Germline CDR1 and CDR2: MGHRA and YSYEKL. The CDR3 length is 15 residues. Trimming at V came to 5 bases and at J to 3 bases, leaving 9 bases not matched to a gene.

A single count supports this clone. V gene TRBV4-1 combines with J gene TRBJ2-7, with D uncertain. CDR3 size: 14 residues. V shed 0 bases and J shed 4 bases, with 10 bases lying between them. Germline values: CDR1 MGHRA, CDR2 YSYEKL. CDR3 sequence (DNA): TGCGCCAGCAGCCAAGATCGGCTGGCTTACGAGCAGTACTTC. Translated: CASSQDRLAYEQYF.

The chain employs TRBV13 and TRBJ2-3; the match to TRBD2 covers 9 bases. The CDR3 spans 16 residues. Trimming removed 5 bases from V and 0 bases from J; junction bases left unmatched: 6. Looked up from germline, CDR1 is PRHDT and CDR2 is FYEKMQ (reference sequence). The CDR3 spells CASSPRTSESTDTQYF. For the CDR3, the DNA is TGTGCCAGCAGCCCCAGGACTAGCGAGAGCACAGATACGCAGTATTTT.